This T cell receptor (beta chain) was captured by sequencing in a study of T cell responses to AZD1222 COVID-19 vaccine. For the study at large: Second-dose groups at about 4 or about 12 weeks were pooled. Study-level points and caveats: Spike-specific TCR breadth and depth went up after people got two AZD1222 doses. At baseline, seropositivity was found in only six AZD1222 recipients. Donors in the cohort were predominantly white British and more often female, and clonal diversity was possibly underestimated.

Here immunoSEQ multiplex PCR was the method, and the copy in TCRdb shows in-frame clones only, minus some. In the table there are approximately 150,000 clones, approximately 92% of which are singletons. This clone has just one count. As yet, its antigen is unknown. Between the trimmed V and J ends, which lost 4 bases and 2 bases, there was a span of 19 bases. Per the germline V gene, CDR1 is MNHEY and CDR2 is SMNVEV (reference sequence). The CDR3 is made up of 17 amino acids. The source was peripheral blood, collected on day 0 of AZD1222 vaccination. This rearrangement joins TRBV27 to TRBJ2-3; the D is unclear. The receptor comes from an adult in good health. Here the CDR3 reads CASSSPRAPVNTDTQYF. The CDR3 DNA reads as TGTGCCAGCAGTTCCCCGCGCGCGCCCGTTAACACAGATACGCAGTATTTT.